A selection of T cell receptor beta chains follows, all from one sample in a study of blood T cell repertoires in COVID-19. Generated by immunoSEQ multiplex PCR, the TCRdb table keeps only in-frame clones and is missing some. This table has 90,000 to 130,000 clones, approximately 70% appearing once. The sequenced material came from peripheral blood. Receptors originate from a woman in her 40s with acute or convalescent COVID-19. Both conserved end residues are part of each CDR3. A D gene is named only where the DNA matches it firmly. The size entry is marked missing in some rows and otherwise reads once, few, many or a size class.

d_call	v_call	j_call	clone_size	cdr3_nt	cdr3_aa
TRBD2	TRBV6-6	TRBJ2-2	.	TGTGCCAGCAGTTACACCGGGACTAGCGGGGGAGGGGAGCTGTTTTTT	CASSYTGTSGGGELFF
.	TRBV7-6	TRBJ1-4	.	TGTGCCAGCAGCCGCCACCCGTCGGGGGGTAACGAAAAACTGTTTTTT	CASSRHPSGGNEKLFF
TRBD1	TRBV19	TRBJ2-1	few	TGTGCCAGTAACGCGGACAGGGTGAGCAGTGAGCAGTTCTTC	CASNADRVSSEQFF
TRBD1	TRBV4-1	TRBJ2-7	few	TGCGCCAGCAGCCAAGATAGACAGGGGCAGGACGAGCAGTACTTC	CASSQDRQGQDEQYF
.	TRBV11-2	TRBJ2-7	.	TGTGCCAGCAGCATAATATCCGGGACGGGACTCGGCGAGCAGTACTTC	CASSIISGTGLGEQYF
.	TRBV5-4	TRBJ1-4	few	TGTGCCAGCAGCCTCGACAGGACTAATGAAAAACTGTTTTTT	CASSLDRTNEKLFF
TRBD1	TRBV30	TRBJ1-6	.	TGTGCCTGGAGTGCACAGGGGTGGATAGGGAATTCACCCCTCCACTTT	CAWSAQGWIGNSPLHF
TRBD2	TRBV9	TRBJ2-2	few	TGTGCCAGCAGCGCCAATGTAGCGGGGGATACCGGGGAGCTGTTTTTT	CASSANVAGDTGELFF
.	TRBV5-1	TRBJ2-7	.	TGCGCCAGCAGCTTGGAGCCTGTTGGCGAGCAGTACTTC	CASSLEPVGEQYF
TRBD2	TRBV7-2	TRBJ2-1	.	TGTGCCAGCAGCCTCCGGGGGGGGGCCCCCTTCTACAATGAGCAGTTCTTC	CASSLRGGAPFYNEQFF
.	TRBV10-2	TRBJ2-2	.	TGCGCCAGCAGTGAGGCGGCCGGGGAGCTGTTTTTT	CASSEAAGELFF
.	TRBV9	TRBJ1-4	.	TGTGCCAGCAGCCTCGGAATGGGCGTAAGGGAAAAACTGTTTTTT	CASSLGMGVREKLFF
TRBD2	TRBV29-1	TRBJ2-5	.	TGCAGCGCGTCAGCGGGGACAGAGACCCAGTACTTC	CSASAGTETQYF
.	TRBV5-5	TRBJ2-2	.	TGTGCCAGCAGCTTCAATAGAGACACCGGGGAGCTGTTTTTT	CASSFNRDTGELFF
TRBD1	TRBV19	TRBJ1-1	.	TGTGCCAGTACACAGGGGGCGGACGGGGAAGCTTTCTTT	CASTQGADGEAFF